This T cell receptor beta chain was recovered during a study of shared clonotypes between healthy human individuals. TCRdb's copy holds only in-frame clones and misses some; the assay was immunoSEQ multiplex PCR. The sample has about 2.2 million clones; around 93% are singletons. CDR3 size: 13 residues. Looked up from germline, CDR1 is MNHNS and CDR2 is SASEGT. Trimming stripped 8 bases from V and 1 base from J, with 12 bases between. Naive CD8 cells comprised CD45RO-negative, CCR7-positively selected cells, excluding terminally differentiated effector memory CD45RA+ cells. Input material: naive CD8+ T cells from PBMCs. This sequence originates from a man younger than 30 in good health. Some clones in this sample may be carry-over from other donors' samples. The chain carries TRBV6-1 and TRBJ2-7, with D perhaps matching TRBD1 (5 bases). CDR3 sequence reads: CASVYHRSYEQYF. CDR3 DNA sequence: TGTGCCAGCGTATACCACAGGTCCTACGAGCAGTACTTC.